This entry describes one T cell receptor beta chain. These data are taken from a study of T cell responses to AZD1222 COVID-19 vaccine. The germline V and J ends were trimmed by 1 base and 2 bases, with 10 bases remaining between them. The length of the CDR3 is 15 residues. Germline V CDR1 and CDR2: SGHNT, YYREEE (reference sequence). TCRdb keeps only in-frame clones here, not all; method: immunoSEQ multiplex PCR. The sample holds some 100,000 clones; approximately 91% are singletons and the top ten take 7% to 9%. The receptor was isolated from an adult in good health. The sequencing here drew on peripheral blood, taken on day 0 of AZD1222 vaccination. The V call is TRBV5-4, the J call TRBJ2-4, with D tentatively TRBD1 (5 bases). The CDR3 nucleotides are TGTGCCAGCAGCTTGCAGGGTGCGACCAAAAACATTCAGTACTTC. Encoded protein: CASSLQGATKNIQYF.